These T cell receptor beta chains were read from a single sample in a study of blood T cell repertoires in COVID-19. Clones were sequenced by immunoSEQ multiplex PCR, and TCRdb holds only the in-frame ones, with some missing. The sample lists some 150,000 clones, 80% to 85% occurring once. Sample: peripheral blood. All receptors come from a woman aged 60-70 years with active or convalescent COVID-19. The CDR3 runs from the conserved cysteine through the conserved F or W. Each record gives: J gene, D gene, V gene, CDR3 protein, CDR3 DNA. The D gene is left open where the match is weak.

TRBJ1-2 | NA | TRBV29-1 | CSVEEGQYGYTF | TGCAGCGTTGAGGAGGGTCAATATGGCTACACCTTC
TRBJ1-5 | NA | TRBV6-1 | CASSEGRQGGNQPQHF | TGTGCCAGCAGTGAAGGAAGGCAGGGCGGTAATCAGCCCCAGCATTTT
TRBJ1-6 | NA | TRBV9 | CASSVDSGLDNSPLHF | TGTGCCAGCAGCGTAGACTCGGGACTGGATAATTCACCCCTCCACTTT
TRBJ1-2 | NA | TRBV11-2 | CASSLTGGLNYGYTF | TGTGCCAGCAGCTTAACAGGCGGTCTTAACTATGGCTACACCTTC
TRBJ1-6 | TRBD1 | TRBV7-3 | CASSLGGDGSPLHF | TGTGCCAGCAGTTTAGGGGGCGACGGATCACCCCTCCACTTT
TRBJ1-2 | NA | TRBV27 | CASSKTEANYGYTF | TGTGCCAGCAGTAAGACGGAGGCTAACTATGGCTACACCTTC
TRBJ1-5 | TRBD1 | TRBV28 | CASSARTGTSNQPQHF | TGTGCCAGCAGTGCGAGGACAGGGACGAGCAATCAGCCCCAGCATTTT
TRBJ2-6 | TRBD2 | TRBV27 | CATKLAGGTSGANVLTF | TGTGCCACCAAACTAGCGGGAGGTACCTCTGGGGCCAACGTCCTGACTTTC
TRBJ1-2 | NA | TRBV19 | CASSIIGEGYTF | TGTGCCAGTAGTATTATCGGGGAAGGCTACACCTTC
TRBJ2-5 | NA | TRBV7-9 | CASSSPLGTETQYF | TGTGCCAGCAGCTCCCCTCTTGGGACTGAGACCCAGTACTTC
TRBJ2-7 | TRBD2 | TRBV4-1 | CASSQDMVAGGQNMYEQYF | TGCGCCAGCAGCCAAGACATGGTAGCGGGAGGGCAAAATATGTACGAGCAGTACTTC
TRBJ1-1 | NA | TRBV18 | CASSPLGQINTEAFF | TGTGCCAGCTCACCACTTGGACAGATTAACACTGAAGCTTTCTTT
TRBJ1-5 | NA | TRBV15 | CATSAEAGYQPQHF | TGTGCCACCAGCGCGGAAGCTGGCTATCAGCCCCAGCATTTT
TRBJ2-3 | NA | TRBV7-2 | CASSLGATSTDTQYF | TGTGCCAGCAGCTTAGGTGCGACAAGCACAGATACGCAGTATTTT
TRBJ2-1 | TRBD1 | TRBV19 | CASSVGQGFNEQFF | TGTGCCAGTAGTGTAGGACAGGGGTTCAATGAGCAGTTCTTC